This entry is about one TCR beta chain. What it recognizes is unknown. The data were taken from a study of cytomegalovirus exposure and HLA in healthy donors. Turning to the study itself: A preliminary data release comprised 80 million to 95 million unique TCRs obtained from HLA-typed donors. Study-level results: A later analysis linked a missense variant in DCLRE1C to the trimming of TCR beta V and J genes.

Primers for the PCR totalled 60 Vbeta and 13 Jbeta. Assay used: immunoSEQ multiplex PCR; TCRdb lists only in-frame clones, some missing. The sample contains some 170,000 clones, roughly 82% of which appear only once. V lost 8 bases to trimming and J lost 11 bases, with 16 bases between them. This CDR3 is 13 amino acids long. CDR1 and CDR2 (germline): SNHLY, FYNNEI. Sequences were obtained from PBMCs. This receptor was identified in a woman in her forties or fifties in good health and CMV-seropositive. The chain recombines TRBV2 with TRBJ1-6; no clear D gene. The CDR3 reads CASEAERETPLHF. The CDR3 DNA sequence: TGTGCCAGCGAGGCCGAACGGGAAACACCCCTCCACTTT.